The text below deals with one T cell receptor (beta chain). Its antigen is unidentified. This entry belongs to a study of response to subunit inactivated influenza vaccine. V lost 5 bases and J lost 8; bases outside the gene matches: 8. The CDR3 is 15 amino acids. CDR1 and CDR2 (germline): SQVTM, ANQGSEA. TCRdb reanalysed the RT-PCR reads using MiXCR and keeps one entry per CDR3 protein. The table has 550,000 to 800,000 distinct CDR3 sequences, approximately 15% seen once. Study results and limitations: The authors suggested that every seasonal influenza vaccination recruits few new T cells.

The chain uses TRBV29-1 and TRBJ2-1; 14 positions agree with TRBD2. The specimen was PBMCs from blood, collected about 14 days before vaccination. This receptor was identified in a man aged 50-59 years who received an inactivated influenza vaccine. CDR3 sequence: CSVKNGTSGSYEQFF. CDR3 DNA sequence: TGCAGCGTTAAAAACGGGACTAGCGGGAGTTATGAGCAGTTCTTC.